This T cell receptor beta chain was identified during a study of blood T cell repertoires in COVID-19. Study at large: Acute-phase and convalescent COVID-19 samples originated in the United States, Italy and Spain. PBMCs, B-cell-depleted T cells, or T cells were the source of the cDNA or gDNA that made up the material.

The V end was cut by 5 bases, the J end by 3 bases, with 11 bases between. The germline V gene has CDR1 MNHEY and CDR2 SVGAGI. The CDR3 is 14 residues long. This clone was seen a handful of times. Seattle cases were enrolled at active infection and followed longitudinally. In the original analysis: Reference gene primer amplification gave nucleated cell count estimates. Profiling relied on immunoSEQ multiplex PCR, and the TCRdb table lists in-frame clones only, not all of them. The V and J calls and clone size are taken from that table; D and trimming were inferred from the DNA. Found here are 200,000 to 250,000 clones, more than 70% of them singletons; the top ten hold 5.5% to 6%.

This chain joins TRBV6-5 and TRBJ1-3; D is unclear. The sequencing sample was made of peripheral blood. The receptor comes from an elderly woman with COVID-19, enrolled during active disease. CDR3 bases: TGTGCCAGCAGTACGAGACTTGGTGGAAACACCATATATTTT. Amino acid sequence: CASSTRLGGNTIYF.